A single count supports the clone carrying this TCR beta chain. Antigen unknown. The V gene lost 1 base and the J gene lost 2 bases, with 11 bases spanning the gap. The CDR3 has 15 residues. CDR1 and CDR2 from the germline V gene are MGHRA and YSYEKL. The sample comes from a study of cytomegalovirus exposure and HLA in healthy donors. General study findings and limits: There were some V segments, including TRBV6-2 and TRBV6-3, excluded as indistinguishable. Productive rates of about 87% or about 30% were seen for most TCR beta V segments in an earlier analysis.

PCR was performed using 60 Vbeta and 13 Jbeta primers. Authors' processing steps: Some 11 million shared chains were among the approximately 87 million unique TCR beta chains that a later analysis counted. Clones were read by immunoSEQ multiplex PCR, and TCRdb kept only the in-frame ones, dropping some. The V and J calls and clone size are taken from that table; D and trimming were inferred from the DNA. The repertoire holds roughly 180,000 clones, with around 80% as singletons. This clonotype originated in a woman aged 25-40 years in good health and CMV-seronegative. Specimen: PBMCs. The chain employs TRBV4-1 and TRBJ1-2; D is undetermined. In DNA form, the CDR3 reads TGCGCCAGCAGCCAAGTTGGGAGTATCAACTATGGCTACACCTTC. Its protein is CASSQVGSINYGYTF.